This TCR beta chain comes out of a study of T cells in Graves' hyperthyroidism and ophthalmopathy. Study findings and constraints: The model foresaw ophthalmopathy a median roughly 6.3 months prior to onset.

The CDR3 regions of TCR beta were amplified from RNA transcripts. Researchers ran a first-round RT-PCR on the TCR CDR3 using the HTBI primer set. TCRdb ran MiXCR on the multiplex PCR reads and lists one entry per CDR3 protein. The table records about 480,000 distinct CDR3 sequences, about 22% of them present only once. This clonotype was counted many times. The antigen is unknown. Trimming left V 6 bases short and J 8 bases short, with 17 bases between. In germline, CDR1 is MDHEN, CDR2 SYDVKM. The CDR3 consists of 14 residues. The clonotype originates from a woman aged 70-85 years with Graves' ophthalmopathy. The chain recombines TRBV28 with TRBJ2-4, with a tentative D call TRBD2 (7 bases). Sequencing was carried out using blood. The CDR3 sequence: CASRKGGTTDIQYF. Here the CDR3 DNA reads TGTGCCAGCAGAAAAGGGGGGACTACGGACATTCAGTACTTC.